This is a list of T cell receptor beta chains from one sample in a study of cytomegalovirus exposure and HLA in healthy donors. Using immunoSEQ multiplex PCR, the repertoire was profiled, and TCRdb retains in-frame clones only, with some absent. Of about 120,000 clones listed, approximately 87% are singletons. Sequencing was done on a sample of PBMCs. These receptors all come from a man aged 18 to 29 in good health and CMV-seropositive. Each CDR3 is given with its conserved first and last residue. The order of the fields is J gene, V gene, D gene, clone size, CDR3 protein, CDR3 DNA. A D gene is named only where the DNA matches it firmly. Expanded clones get a size class; other rows say once, few or many, or leave the size out.

>TRBJ1-2|TRBV28|TRBD1|.
CASSFFSGQTIGGYGYTF
TGTGCCAGCAGTTTCTTTTCGGGACAGACGATTGGTGGGTATGGCTACACCTTC
>TRBJ1-2|TRBV14|TRBD1|.
CASSQAGTGDTF
TGTGCCAGCAGCCAGGCCGGGACAGGGGACACCTTC
>TRBJ2-5|TRBV28|.|.
CASSPSGQETQYF
TGTGCCAGCAGTCCCTCAGGGCAAGAGACCCAGTACTTC
>TRBJ1-1|TRBV28|.|.
CASSTPSTGNTEAFF
TGTGCCAGCAGCACCCCATCAACCGGGAACACTGAAGCTTTCTTT
>TRBJ1-1|TRBV7-3|TRBD1|.
CASSLGTATEAFF
TGTGCCAGCAGCCTCGGGACAGCCACTGAAGCTTTCTTT
>TRBJ1-2|TRBV6-5|.|.
CASINPGSNYGYTF
TGTGCCAGCATCAATCCGGGTTCTAACTATGGCTACACCTTC
>TRBJ1-4|TRBV29-1|.|.
CSAKEEKLFF
TGCAGCGCCAAGGAGGAAAAACTGTTTTTT
>TRBJ1-2|TRBV6-5|.|.
CASSTYGYTF
TGTGCCAGCAGTACATATGGCTACACCTTC
>TRBJ2-1|TRBV28|.|.
CASSHPARYNEQFF
TGTGCCAGCAGTCACCCAGCGCGGTACAATGAGCAGTTCTTC
>TRBJ1-4|TRBV5-1|TRBD1|.
CASSLGQGHEKLFF
TGCGCCAGCAGCTTGGGACAGGGCCATGAAAAACTGTTTTTT
>TRBJ1-6|TRBV23-1|TRBD1|.
CASSQWGFLDREFGALHF
TGCGCCAGCAGTCAATGGGGGTTTTTAGACAGGGAGTTTGGAGCCCTCCACTTT
>TRBJ1-6|TRBV6-5|.|.
CASGSPLHF
TGTGCCAGCGGCTCACCCCTCCACTTT
>TRBJ2-3|TRBV2|.|.
CASSERASGTDTQYF
TGTGCCAGCAGTGAGAGAGCGTCCGGCACAGATACGCAGTATTTT
>TRBJ2-3|TRBV11-2|TRBD2|few
CASNPAGKLAATDTQYF
TGTGCCAGCAACCCGGCCGGAAAACTAGCGGCCACAGATACGCAGTATTTT
>TRBJ1-1|TRBV19|.|few
CASSFGRGNTEAFF
TGTGCCAGTAGTTTCGGGCGGGGGAACACTGAAGCTTTCTTT
>TRBJ1-1|TRBV4-1|TRBD1|.
CASSHRTGRTEAFF
TGCGCCAGCAGCCATAGGACAGGGAGGACTGAAGCCTTCTTT
>TRBJ2-5|TRBV5-6|.|.
CASSHRDTQETQYF
TGTGCCAGCAGCCACCGGGACACCCAAGAGACCCAGTACTTC
>TRBJ2-7|TRBV5-1|TRBD2|once
CASSLGQLAGGRTSSYEQYF
TGCGCCAGCAGCTTGGGGCAGCTAGCGGGGGGCCGTACTAGCTCCTACGAGCAGTACTTC
>TRBJ2-7|TRBV27|.|few
CASSLGGHSYEQYF
TGTGCCAGCAGTTTGGGGGGGCACTCCTACGAGCAGTACTTC
>TRBJ1-6|TRBV6-5|.|.
CASIPNSPLHF
TGTGCCAGCATCCCAAATTCACCCCTCCACTTT
>TRBJ1-2|TRBV2|TRBD1|.
CASRPGQGGYGYTF
TGTGCCAGCAGACCGGGACAGGGTGGCTATGGCTACACCTTC
>TRBJ1-2|TRBV19|.|.
CASSINAPNYGYTF
TGTGCCAGTAGTATAAATGCGCCTAACTATGGCTACACCTTC
>TRBJ2-3|TRBV19|TRBD2|.
CASSNPLRGNTDTQYF
TGTGCCAGTAGTAACCCCCTGCGGGGGAACACAGATACGCAGTATTTT
>TRBJ2-1|TRBV9|TRBD2|.
CASSVGLSGDSYNEQFF
TGTGCCAGCAGCGTAGGTCTTAGCGGGGACTCCTACAATGAGCAGTTCTTC
>TRBJ1-4|TRBV28|TRBD1|.
CASSSPGDSLREKLFF
TGTGCCAGCAGTTCCCCGGGGGACAGCCTAAGGGAAAAACTGTTTTTT
>TRBJ1-5|TRBV5-1|.|.
CASSLGGDRQPQHF
TGCGCCAGCAGCTTGGGGGGGGACCGTCAGCCCCAGCATTTT
>TRBJ2-7|TRBV11-3|.|.
CASSLGRHLIEQYF
TGTGCCAGCAGCTTAGGGCGACATTTGATCGAGCAGTACTTC
>TRBJ1-2|TRBV28|TRBD1|.
CASSSPTGSGYTF
TGTGCCAGCAGTTCTCCGACAGGGAGCGGCTACACCTTC
>TRBJ1-1|TRBV7-9|.|.
CASSLAQIYTEAFF
TGTGCCAGCAGCTTGGCCCAGATTTACACTGAAGCTTTCTTT